The 32 T cell receptor beta chains below all came from one sample that was sequenced in a study of blood T cell repertoires in COVID-19. Profiling relied on immunoSEQ multiplex PCR, and the TCRdb table lists in-frame clones only, not all of them. The repertoire has under 300,000 clones, 84% of them found once; the top ten carry approximately 3.6%. Sequences were obtained from PBMCs or T cells enriched from blood (not recorded which). These receptor sequences come from a man aged 50 or older who had recovered from COVID-19.

V is TRBV6-5 and J is TRBJ2-7; D may be TRBD2 (6 bases). CDR1 MNHEY and CDR2 SVGAGI come from the germline V gene. V shed 0 bases and J shed 3 bases, with 12 bases lying between them. CDR3 length: 15 residues. CDR3 DNA: TGTGCCAGCAGTTACTCCTCTAGCGCCATCTACGAGCAGTACTTC. Amino acids: CASSYSSSAIYEQYF.

V gene TRBV24-1 combines with J gene TRBJ2-2; 9 bases agree with TRBD2. The V gene's germline CDR1 is KGHDR and CDR2 SFDVKD. After removal of 2 bases from V and 7 bases from J, the junction contained 7 bases not matched to a gene. This CDR3 is 16 amino acids long. In nucleotides, the CDR3 is TGTGCCACCAGTGATTCCCAAGCGGGGGGATACGGGGAGCTGTTTTTT. Translation gives CATSDSQAGGYGELFF.

This clone was counted once. The chain's CDR3 is CASSFGGGTEAFF. The CDR3 DNA sequence: TGTGCCAGCAGCTTCGGGGGGGGAACTGAAGCTTTCTTT. The chain links TRBV7-2 to TRBJ1-1; tentative D call: TRBD1 (5 bases). The CDR3 is made up of 13 amino acids. The V gene lost 3 bases and the J gene lost 5 bases, with 10 bases spanning the gap. Germline lookup yields CDR1 SGHTA and CDR2 FQGNSA. Using reference TRBV7-2 and TRBJ1-1 for the parts outside the CDR3, the full variable domain is GAGVSQSPSNKVTEKGKDVELRCDPISGHTALYWYRQSLGQGLEFLIYFQGNSAPDKSGLPSDRFSAERTGGSVSTLTIQRTQQEDSAVYLCASSFGGGTEAFFGQGTRLTVV.

This chain uses TRBV28 with TRBJ2-7; D might be TRBD1 (6 bases). Germline values: CDR1 MDHEN, CDR2 SYDVKM. CDR3 size: 15 residues. V was cut by 3 bases and J by 2 bases, with 14 bases left in between. The CDR3 DNA reads as TGTGCCAGCAGTTTTTTAGGGGGTTTAACCTACGAGCAGTACTTC. Protein: CASSFLGGLTYEQYF.

The genes are TRBV12-3 or TRBV12-4 and TRBJ1-2, with 7 nucleotides matching TRBD1. The CDR3 is 12 residues long. V was clipped by 5 bases and J by 7 bases; unmatched bases: 4. CDR3 in DNA: TGTGCCAGCAGTCCAAGACAGGGTGGCTACACCTTC. Protein: CASSPRQGGYTF.

The chain links TRBV19 to TRBJ2-5; 8 positions match TRBD2. The CDR3 spans 14 residues. CDR1 is LNHDA and CDR2 is SQIVND in the germline V gene (reference sequence). Unmatched junction bases numbered 10, after V lost 6 bases and J lost 7 bases. In DNA form, the CDR3 reads TGTGCCAGTAGCCTAGGGACTGCGGGAGGGACCCAGTACTTC. Translation: CASSLGTAGGTQYF.

This rearrangement joins TRBV27 to TRBJ1-5; possibly TRBD1 for D (6 bases). From germline, CDR1 is MNHEY and CDR2 SMNVEV (reference sequence). The CDR3 length is 14 residues. V was clipped by 4 bases and J by 6 bases, with 13 bases between them. DNA for the CDR3: TGTGCCAGCAGTTGGGCGGGGGGCAGTCAGCCCCAGCATTTT. It translates to CASSWAGGSQPQHF.

This sequence joins TRBV5-4 and TRBJ2-7; tentatively, D is TRBD1 (5 bases). The CDR3 consists of 14 residues. The V end lost 0 bases, the J end lost 5 bases, and 12 bases lay between the germline ends. Germline V gene sequence: CDR1 SGHNT, CDR2 YYREEE (reference sequence). CDR3 sequence: CASSLAGNHHEQYF. CDR3 nucleotide sequence: TGTGCCAGCAGCTTGGCAGGGAACCACCACGAGCAGTACTTC.

This clone was detected only once. This chain connects TRBV11-2 to TRBJ1-5; D may be TRBD1 (6 bases). Trimming shortened V by 5 bases and J by 3 bases, and 11 bases separated the two germline ends. Germline assignment: CDR1 SGHAT and CDR2 FQNNGV. The CDR3 sequence is 14 residues long. The CDR3 loop reads CASSQTGVNQPQHF. CDR3 coding DNA: TGTGCCAGCAGCCAGACAGGAGTCAATCAGCCCCAGCATTTT. Full variable domain (outside the CDR3, taken from reference TRBV11-2 and TRBJ1-5): EAGVAQSPRYKIIEKRQSVAFWCNPISGHATLYWYQQILGQGPKLLIQFQNNGVVDDSQLPKDRFSAERLKGVDSTLKIQPAKLEDSAVYLCASSQTGVNQPQHFGDGTRLSIL.

J is TRBJ1-2 and V is TRBV11-3, with 8 bases matching TRBD1. The junction had 8 bases not matched to a gene; V was cut back by 4 bases and J by 4 bases. The CDR3 contains 15 residues. Germline-derived CDR1 and CDR2 are SGHNT and YENEEA. The chain's CDR3 is CASSSSTGALYGYTF. CDR3 DNA: TGTGCCAGCAGCTCATCGACAGGGGCCCTCTATGGCTACACCTTC.

This clone was seen a handful of times. The chain carries TRBV6-2 or TRBV6-3 and TRBJ2-2; 7 nucleotides match TRBD2. The CDR3 consists of 15 residues. V lost 0 bases, J lost 6 bases, and 4 bases stayed unmatched. Germline assignment: CDR1 MNHEY and CDR2 SVGEGT. This chain's CDR3 is CASSYSSGVAGELFF. The CDR3 DNA follows: TGTGCCAGCAGTTACTCGAGCGGGGTTGCCGGGGAGCTGTTTTTT.

The sample holds one count of this clone. The J gene is TRBJ1-5, the V gene TRBV18; D is possibly TRBD1 (5 bases). The germline gives CDR1 KGHSH, CDR2 LQKENI. The CDR3 sequence is 17 residues long. Trimming removed 3 bases from V and 7 bases from J, with 22 bases in between. The CDR3 sequence: CASSPAIVGRADQPQHF. DNA for the CDR3: TGTGCCAGCTCACCGGCAATCGTGGGCAGGGCTGACCAGCCCCAGCATTTT.

J is TRBJ1-4 and V is TRBV25-1; tentatively, D is TRBD1 (6 bases). This CDR3 region has 17 residues. V lost 2 bases to trimming and J lost 4 bases, with 17 bases between them. Germline V CDR1 and CDR2: MGHDK, SYGVNS. The DNA of the CDR3 is TGTGCCAGCAGTGAAGACGGCCTACAGGGATTTAATGAAAAACTGTTTTTT. As protein: CASSEDGLQGFNEKLFF. Combining the CDR3 with reference TRBV25-1 and TRBJ1-4 gives the whole variable domain EADIYQTPRYLVIGTGKKITLECSQTMGHDKMYWYQQDPGMELHLIHYSYGVNSTEKGDLSSESTVSRIRTEHFPLTLESARPSHTSQYLCASSEDGLQGFNEKLFFGSGTQLSVL.

The rearrangement links TRBV10-1 to TRBJ1-1; no reliable D call. Germline V gene sequence: CDR1 WNHNN, CDR2 SYGVQD (reference sequence). V lost 2 bases and J 0 bases, leaving 4 bases between the germline ends. There are 13 residues in the CDR3. CDR3 residues: CASSERVNTEAFF. The CDR3 coding sequence is TGCGCCAGCAGTGAGCGGGTGAACACTGAAGCTTTCTTT.

This chain uses TRBV13 with TRBJ1-1, with D perhaps TRBD1 (5 bases). Germline loops: CDR1 PRHDT, CDR2 FYEKMQ (reference sequence). The CDR3 totals 14 residues. Trimming removed 1 base from V and 4 bases from J, with 10 bases in between. As DNA, the CDR3 is TGTGCCAGCAGCTTAGACGGGAGGGGCACTGAAGCTTTCTTT. It encodes CASSLDGRGTEAFF.

Only one count was recorded for this clone. This CDR3 is CASSSLQGSGNTIYF. The CDR3 region has the DNA TGTGCCAGCAGCTCCCTACAGGGCTCTGGAAACACCATATATTTT. The rearrangement links TRBV9 to TRBJ1-3, with D perhaps matching TRBD1 (6 bases). CDR1 and CDR2 from the germline V gene are SGDLS and YYNGEE. The CDR3 consists of 15 residues. Trimming took 4 bases from V and 0 from J, leaving 11 bases between them.

The rearrangement links TRBV30 to TRBJ2-7; maybe TRBD2 (5 bases). Deletions cut 7 bases from V and 3 bases from J, with 16 bases between. The CDR3 has 13 residues. Looked up from germline, CDR1 is GTSNPN and CDR2 is SVGIG (reference sequence). The CDR3 coding sequence is TGTGCCTTGATAGGTCCCCGGGGCTACGAGCAGTACTTC. It is translated as CALIGPRGYEQYF.

This clone is a singleton in its sample. The chain has TRBV12-3 or TRBV12-4 and TRBJ1-1; D remains unclear. The CDR3 is made up of 11 amino acids. The V gene lost 3 bases and the J gene lost 7 bases, with 6 bases spanning the gap. The CDR3 reads CASSLSFEAFF. The CDR3 region has the DNA TGTGCCAGCAGTTTGTCTTTTGAAGCTTTCTTT.

The rearrangement links TRBV6-1 to TRBJ1-2, with 7 bases lining up with TRBD1. The germline gives CDR1 MNHNS, CDR2 SASEGT. CDR3 size: 18 residues. With V trimmed by 0 bases and J by 8 bases, 18 bases remained unmatched. The CDR3 region is CASSEAVRGRVGPRGYTF. CDR3 in DNA: TGTGCCAGCAGTGAAGCAGTAAGGGGGCGCGTCGGTCCGAGAGGCTACACCTTC.

The chain employs TRBV5-1 and TRBJ2-7; D not certain. This CDR3 spans 13 amino acids. Germline CDR1 and CDR2: SGHRS and YFSETQ. The V end lost 2 bases, the J end lost 4 bases, and 10 bases lay between the germline ends. The CDR3 protein is CASSFNGEYEQYF. The CDR3 nucleotides are TGCGCCAGCAGCTTTAACGGAGAGTACGAGCAGTACTTC.

The chain joins TRBV6-2 or TRBV6-3 to TRBJ1-1, with no clear D. V was trimmed by 5 bases and J by 2 bases, leaving 9 bases between them. This CDR3 has 13 amino acids. Germline assignment: CDR1 MNHEY and CDR2 SVGEGT. CDR3 coding DNA: TGTGCCAGCAGTCTGGTAGCTAACACTGAAGCTTTCTTT. Its translation is CASSLVANTEAFF.

This clone was recorded a few times. The CDR3 region is CASRRGEYGYTF. CDR3 nucleotide sequence: TGTGCCTCGCGGAGGGGCGAGTATGGCTACACCTTC. The gene calls are TRBV6-5 and TRBJ1-2; D is perhaps TRBD1 (5 bases). Trimming cost V 11 bases and J 5 bases, with 15 bases left between them. The CDR3 contains 12 residues. Germline CDR1 reads MNHEY; CDR2 reads SVGAGI.

This rearrangement joins TRBV19 to TRBJ1-2, with D perhaps TRBD1 (5 bases). CDR1 is LNHDA and CDR2 is SQIVND in the germline V gene (reference sequence). The CDR3 covers 14 residues. Trimming removed 5 bases at V and 5 bases at J, with 15 bases between. The CDR3 is CASSLTGGFYGYTF. The CDR3 nucleotides are TGTGCCAGTAGTCTAACAGGAGGGTTTTATGGCTACACCTTC.

This rearrangement joins TRBV21-1 to TRBJ2-1; no check of the table's D call, TRBD2, against the DNA was made. TRBV21-1 is a known pseudogene. This CDR3 contains 16 residues. Here the CDR3 DNA reads TGTGCCAGCAGCAAAGCGAAAGGACCGTCGGGAGGTGAGCAGTTCTTC. It yields the protein CASSKAKGPSGGEQFF.

The chain has TRBV19 and TRBJ1-5; D gene ambiguous. Germline V gene data show CDR1 as LNHDA and CDR2 as SQIVND (reference sequence). This CDR3 has 15 residues. Trimming removed 5 bases at V and 1 base at J, with 12 bases between. The CDR3 here is CASSPGERSNQPQHF. The CDR3 DNA is TGTGCCAGTAGTCCCGGGGAGAGGAGCAATCAGCCCCAGCATTTT.

This clone has just a few counts. The rearrangement links TRBV18 to TRBJ2-7; D is unclear. Trimming left V 0 bases short and J 0 bases short, with 6 bases between. This CDR3 contains 14 residues. Germline assignment: CDR1 KGHSH and CDR2 LQKENI. DNA of the CDR3: TGTGCCAGCTCACCACCAATCGGCTCCTACGAGCAGTACTTC. It yields the protein CASSPPIGSYEQYF.

This clone showed up just a few times. The chain has TRBV6-5 and TRBJ1-5, with D perhaps matching TRBD1 (6 bases). V lost 8 bases to trimming and J lost 7 bases, with 18 bases between them. The CDR3 extends over 14 amino acids. Germline V lookup: CDR1 MNHEY, CDR2 SVGAGI. This CDR3 reads CASARGGDLQPQHF. In DNA, the CDR3 is TGTGCCAGCGCTAGGGGGGGCGATTTGCAGCCCCAGCATTTT.

This chain links TRBV21-1 with TRBJ2-5; TRBD1 is taken as the D call from the table, unchecked against the DNA. TRBV21-1 is noted as a pseudogene. CDR3 size: 16 residues. In DNA form, the CDR3 reads TGTGCCAGCAGCAACGGGGAACAGGGATCCCAAGAGACCCAGTACTTC. Its protein is CASSNGEQGSQETQYF.

The rearrangement links TRBV27 to TRBJ1-2, with 10 bases aligning to TRBD1. The length of the CDR3 is 15 residues. V shed 4 bases and J 4 bases; nucleotides not matched to a gene: 6. Germline-derived CDR1 and CDR2 are MNHEY and SMNVEV (reference sequence). The CDR3 DNA reads as TGTGCCAGCAGTTCACCCGGGACAGGGGTCTATGGCTACACCTTC. Translation gives CASSSPGTGVYGYTF.

The gene calls are TRBV11-2 and TRBJ1-2; D is possibly TRBD1 (5 bases). Germline loops: CDR1 SGHAT, CDR2 FQNNGV. The germline V and J ends were trimmed by 4 bases and 6 bases, with 15 bases remaining between them. The CDR3 contains 14 residues. In DNA form, the CDR3 reads TGTGCCAGCAGCTCCCCGATCGCAGGGCATGGCTACACCTTC. It is translated as CASSSPIAGHGYTF.

The chain is built from TRBV15 and TRBJ2-4; no firm D call. The CDR3 is made up of 18 amino acids. The germline CDR1 and CDR2 sequences are LNHNV and YYDKDF (reference sequence). V shed 0 bases and J shed 0 bases, with 15 bases lying between them. The CDR3 DNA reads as TGTGCCACCAGCAGAGATCTAGAAGCCAACCAAGCCAAAAACATTCAGTACTTC. Amino acids: CATSRDLEANQAKNIQYF. Based on the CDR3 plus reference TRBV15 and TRBJ2-4, the full variable domain is DAMVIQNPRYQVTQFGKPVTLSCSQTLNHNVMYWYQQKSSQAPKLLFHYYDKDFNNEADTPDNFQSRRPNTSFCFLDIRSPGLGDTAMYLCATSRDLEANQAKNIQYFGAGTRLSVL.

The rearrangement links TRBV6-4 to TRBJ1-6; D is perhaps TRBD1 (5 bases). Germline V CDR1 and CDR2: MRHNA, SNTAGT. The CDR3 covers 11 residues. DNA of the CDR3: TGTCCTCGGGGGGAGAATTCACCCCTCCACTTT. The encoded protein is CPRGENSPLHF.